The sequence of this T cell receptor (beta chain) was determined in a study of blood T cell repertoires in COVID-19. Study information: Samples of COVID-19 (acute and convalescent) were obtained from the United States, Italy and Spain. Sample material is recorded as cDNA or gDNA derived from T cells, B-cell-depleted T cells, or PBMCs.

Original handling: Estimates of nucleated cell counts were drawn from the amplification of reference gene primers. Produced via immunoSEQ multiplex PCR; TCRdb's table is partial and in-frame only. The DNA was the basis for D and trimming; V, J and clone size are from that table. The repertoire consists of about 66,000 clones, with around 93% occurring once and the leading ten covering less than 8%. Germline CDR1 is SGHRS and CDR2 is YFSETQ. V lost 4 bases to trimming and J lost 4 bases; unmatched junction nucleotides: 5. The CDR3 is made up of 16 amino acids. The sample taken for sequencing was peripheral blood. The V call is TRBV5-1, the J call TRBJ2-3; 14 bases map to TRBD2. The receptor's source is a human donor in a cohort sampled during active COVID-19. This chain's CDR3 is CASSRGLAGESDTQYF. The CDR3 coding sequence is TGCGCCAGCAGCAGGGGACTAGCGGGAGAATCAGATACGCAGTATTTT.